Below, one TCR beta chain is given with its context. Its antigen is as yet unknown. This entry belongs to a study of T cell responses to AZD1222 COVID-19 vaccine. Study summary: Whether given at about 4 or about 12 weeks, second doses were pooled.

Sequencing was performed with immunoSEQ multiplex PCR; in TCRdb, only in-frame clones are kept and a portion is missing. The sample has around 100,000 clones, 88% seen once. Overall study findings and caveats: Donors were chiefly white British, with a greater number of females, and clonal diversity was perhaps underestimated. The study identified only five to seven AZD1222 recipients as seropositive at baseline. Vaccine-related CD4 TCRs covered spike, predominating at 160-218 and 743-854.

The V gene's germline CDR1 is SGHTA and CDR2 FQGNSA. Trimming took off 1 base at V and 1 base at J, with 7 bases between the two ends. The CDR3 extends over 14 amino acids. The sample in question was peripheral blood, obtained on day 0 of AZD1222 vaccination. The gene calls are TRBV7-2 and TRBJ1-2, with D unresolved. This receptor was obtained from an adult in good health. The CDR3 sequence: CASSLVGSNYGYTF. The CDR3 DNA sequence: TGTGCCAGCAGCTTAGTAGGCAGTAACTATGGCTACACCTTC.